This entry features one TCR beta chain sequence. The target antigen is unknown. The data were obtained in a study of circulating CD8 cells and anti-PD-1 response in melanoma. Study conclusions and caveats: Diversity ranked highest in DNEG and lowest in TIGIT subsets. Some patients were treatment-naive; others were previously treated. Under 8% of TRB clonotypes were shared between subsets at M1.

From live CD3+CD8+TCRalphabeta+ cells, four PD-1 and/or TIGIT subsets were sorted. The CDR3 spans 16 residues. Per germline, CDR1 MDHEN and CDR2 SYDVKM. Each library started from about 15 ng of total RNA using the QIAseq Immune Repertoire TCR panel. TCRdb re-called the reads with MiXCR, one entry per CDR3 protein. Here the sample spans hundreds of distinct CDR3 sequences, approximately 6.1% being singletons. The starting material was CD8+ T cells from PBMCs, obtained at baseline or after one month of anti-PD-1 therapy (not recorded which). The chain uses TRBV28 and TRBJ2-1; 10 bases are a match to TRBD1. The sequence was obtained from a human donor with melanoma. The CDR3 loop reads CASGSTGTGVSREQFF. DNA of the CDR3: TGTGCTAGCGGTTCCACCGGGACAGGGGTGTCCAGGGAGCAGTTCTTC. The full variable domain, in which reference TRBV28 and TRBJ2-1 provide the parts outside the CDR3, is DVKVTQSSRYLVKRTGEKVFLECVQDMDHENMFWYRQDPGLGLRLIYFSYDVKMKEKGDIPEGYSVSREKKERFSLILESASTNQTSMYLCASGSTGTGVSREQFFGPGTRLTVL.